The 30 T cell receptor beta chains presented below share a single source sample, sequenced in a study of radiotherapy plus CTLA-4 blockade in lung cancer (dated 2018 in TCRdb). The library was made by the immunoSEQ multiplex PCR assay. TCRdb holds this immuneACCESS table with in-frame rearrangements only. Some clones are missing; in checked studies, unresolved V genes explain under half, and the rest has no known cause. Present in this sample are more than 100,000 clones, about 90% of which were seen just once. In total, the top ten clones hold 6.9% of the sample. The specimen comprised peripheral blood, sampled from a patient treated with radiotherapy plus ipilimumab. The receptors were sampled from a human donor with non-small cell lung cancer that progressed on radiotherapy plus ipilimumab.

This chain joins TRBV27 and TRBJ1-3; unclear D gene. V was clipped by 0 bases and J by 4 bases, with 10 bases between them. This CDR3 contains 15 residues. Per the germline V gene, CDR1 is MNHEY and CDR2 is SMNVEV (reference sequence). DNA for the CDR3: TGTGCCAGCAGTTTATCCGGGTTTGGCGGAAACACCATATATTTT. This translates into CASSLSGFGGNTIYF.

This chain uses TRBV15 with TRBJ2-1; 9 nucleotides agree with TRBD2. The CDR3 consists of 15 residues. The germline V gene encodes CDR1 LNHNV and CDR2 YYDKDF (reference sequence). V lost 4 bases to trimming and J lost 6 bases; unmatched junction nucleotides: 7. The CDR3 protein is CATSTSGTFSNEQFF. Here the CDR3 DNA reads TGTGCCACCAGCACTAGCGGGACCTTCTCCAATGAGCAGTTCTTC.

The chain recombines TRBV2 with TRBJ2-1; 8 bases are a match to TRBD2. In germline, CDR1 is SNHLY, CDR2 FYNNEI. The J segment lost 8 bases and the V segment lost 10 bases, leaving 10 bases of the junction unmatched. The CDR3 has 13 amino acids. The CDR3 sequence: CATMFAGGYEQFF. The CDR3, as DNA: TGTGCCACTATGTTCGCGGGAGGATATGAGCAGTTCTTC.

The J gene is TRBJ2-5, the V gene TRBV6-6, with 9 bases fitting TRBD1. CDR3 size: 15 residues. With V trimmed by 6 bases and J by 5 bases, 10 bases remained unmatched. The germline V gene has CDR1 MNHNY and CDR2 SVGAGI (reference sequence). CDR3 sequence: CASSRPDRGRETQYF. The CDR3 DNA follows: TGTGCCAGCAGCCGCCCGGACAGGGGACGGGAGACCCAGTACTTC.

V usage is TRBV4-2 and J usage is TRBJ1-1, with D unclear. Deletions cut 4 bases from V and 1 base from J, with 13 bases between. Germline V gene sequence: CDR1 LGHNA, CDR2 YNFKEQ. This CDR3 is built from 15 residues. In nucleotides, the CDR3 is TGTGCCAGCAGCCCGGAACGTTCTAGGAACACTGAAGCTTTCTTT. Translation: CASSPERSRNTEAFF.

The chain is built from TRBV7-3 and TRBJ2-1, with D hard to call. Trimming took 2 bases from V and 2 from J, leaving 4 bases between them. Germline CDR1 SGHTA, CDR2 FQGTGA. This CDR3 comprises 13 residues. The CDR3 nucleotides read TGTGCCAGCAGCTTATATGCCTACAATGAGCAGTTCTTC. Amino acids: CASSLYAYNEQFF.

This clone showed up just once. The chain uses TRBV5-1 and TRBJ2-7, with TRBD2 matching over 7 bases. V lost 0 bases, J lost 2 bases, and 5 bases stayed unmatched. Looked up from germline, CDR1 is SGHRS and CDR2 is YFSETQ. This CDR3 region has 15 residues. The CDR3 DNA reads as TGCGCCAGCAGCTTGGGACTAGCTCTCGCCTACGAGCAGTACTTC. Translating gives CASSLGLALAYEQYF. Full variable domain (missing parts from reference TRBV5-1 and TRBJ2-7): KAGVTQTPRYLIKTRGQQVTLSCSPISGHRSVSWYQQTPGQGLQFLFEYFSETQRNKGNFPGRFSGRQFSNSRSEMNVSTLELGDSALYLCASSLGLALAYEQYFGPGTRLTVT.

This clone was detected a few times. The chain recombines TRBV6-1 with TRBJ2-1; tentatively, D is TRBD2 (6 bases). The germline V and J ends were trimmed by 5 bases and 10 bases, with 15 bases remaining between them. The CDR3 is made up of 13 amino acids. Germline V lookup: CDR1 MNHNS, CDR2 SASEGT. In DNA form, the CDR3 reads TGTGCCAGCAGTTCCCCTCTAGCGTCGGAGCAGTTCTTC. Encoded protein: CASSSPLASEQFF.

V and J are TRBV18 and TRBJ2-1, with no clear D. V lost 4 bases and J 6 bases, leaving 16 bases between the germline ends. CDR3 length: 15 amino acids. The germline V gene has CDR1 KGHSH and CDR2 LQKENI. The CDR3 DNA follows: TGTGCCAGCTCACGGAGTCTAGAAAGGACCAATGAGCAGTTCTTC. It is translated as CASSRSLERTNEQFF.

This clone was counted once. The V and J genes are TRBV2 and TRBJ2-2, with D unclear. The V end lost 4 bases, the J end lost 5 bases, and 17 bases lay between the germline ends. The CDR3 contains 16 residues. The germline gives CDR1 SNHLY, CDR2 FYNNEI. The CDR3 DNA reads as TGTGCCAGCAGTGGGACGGATCTCTTGAGGACCGGGGAGCTGTTTTTT. Translated: CASSGTDLLRTGELFF. The whole variable domain, filled in from reference TRBV2 and TRBJ2-2, reads EPEVTQTPSHQVTQMGQEVILRCVPISNHLYFYWYRQILGQKVEFLVSFYNNEISEKSEIFDDQFSVERPDGSNFTLKIRSTKLEDSAMYFCASSGTDLLRTGELFFGEGSRLTVL.

This chain uses TRBV6-1 with TRBJ2-1, with 14 bases fitting TRBD2. The CDR3 is 14 residues long. The junction had 5 bases not matched to a gene; V was cut back by 8 bases and J by 8 bases. In germline, CDR1 is MNHNS, CDR2 SASEGT. CDR3 DNA: TGTGCCAGCTTTACGGGACTAGCGGGAGATGAGCAGTTCTTC. It codes for CASFTGLAGDEQFF.

The chain joins TRBV5-1 to TRBJ2-1; 13 nucleotides line up with TRBD2. The CDR3 loop spans 16 amino acids. V lost 3 bases to trimming and J lost 8 bases; unmatched junction nucleotides: 8. Germline assignment: CDR1 SGHRS and CDR2 YFSETQ. The CDR3 is CASSSTGLAGEDEQFF. In DNA form, the CDR3 reads TGCGCCAGCAGCTCGACCGGACTAGCGGGAGAGGATGAGCAGTTCTTC. The full variable domain, its missing parts supplied by reference TRBV5-1 and TRBJ2-1, is KAGVTQTPRYLIKTRGQQVTLSCSPISGHRSVSWYQQTPGQGLQFLFEYFSETQRNKGNFPGRFSGRQFSNSRSEMNVSTLELGDSALYLCASSSTGLAGEDEQFFGPGTRLTVL.

The J gene is TRBJ1-4, the V gene TRBV19, with D possibly being TRBD1 (6 bases). The germline V gene has CDR1 LNHDA and CDR2 SQIVND (reference sequence). Trimming cost V 5 bases and J 7 bases, with 14 bases left between them. This CDR3 region has 14 residues. This chain's CDR3 is CASSDRGHAEKLFF. In DNA form, the CDR3 reads TGTGCCAGTAGTGATCGGGGACACGCTGAAAAACTGTTTTTT.

The rearrangement joins TRBV9 to TRBJ2-1; D might be TRBD2 (5 bases). Trimming cost V 4 bases and J 3 bases, with 17 bases left between them. CDR1 is SGDLS, CDR2 YYNGEE, per germline. The CDR3 contains 16 residues. The chain's CDR3 is CASSLEGQNFYNEQFF. The CDR3 coding sequence is TGTGCCAGCAGCCTCGAGGGCCAGAACTTCTACAATGAGCAGTTCTTC.

V is TRBV6-6 and J is TRBJ2-2; D not certain. Trimming left V 10 bases short and J 2 bases short, with 14 bases between. The CDR3 is made up of 14 amino acids. Germline CDR1 MNHNY, CDR2 SVGAGI (reference sequence). The CDR3 region has the DNA TGTGCCATTCGGTCAGCCCATAACACCGGGGAGCTGTTTTTT. Encoded protein: CAIRSAHNTGELFF.

V usage is TRBV27 and J usage is TRBJ1-5, with D tentatively TRBD1 (6 bases). The CDR3 runs 14 residues. Trimming cost V 0 bases and J 4 bases, with 7 bases left between them. The germline V gene encodes CDR1 MNHEY and CDR2 SMNVEV (reference sequence). The CDR3 protein is CASSLSGQNQPQHF. The DNA for the CDR3 is TGTGCCAGCAGTTTATCAGGACAGAATCAGCCCCAGCATTTT.

The V gene is TRBV9, the J gene TRBJ2-5, with D unclear. Between the trimmed V and J ends, which lost 4 bases and 1 base, there was a span of 17 bases. The CDR3 is 16 residues long. Per the germline V gene, CDR1 is SGDLS and CDR2 is YYNGEE. The CDR3 DNA reads as TGTGCCAGCAGCACGTCTAGTGAGCGTACCCAAGAGACCCAGTACTTC. Amino acids: CASSTSSERTQETQYF.

The chain couples TRBV19 to TRBJ1-4, with D maybe TRBD1 (6 bases). The CDR3 consists of 14 residues. Germline V gives CDR1 LNHDA, CDR2 SQIVND (reference sequence). V gave up 7 bases and J gave up 8 bases, with 17 bases separating them. The CDR3 coding sequence is TGTGCCAGTACCCGGAGGGGCAGGGGCGAAAAACTGTTTTTT. This encodes CASTRRGRGEKLFF.

The chain uses TRBV4-2 and TRBJ2-7; D possibly corresponds to TRBD2 (6 bases). Trimming removed 1 base from V and 0 bases from J, with 10 bases in between. Germline V CDR1 and CDR2: LGHNA, YNFKEQ. This CDR3 is built from 15 residues. In nucleotides, the CDR3 is TGTGCCAGCAGCCAAGGACTAGAGTTCTCCTACGAGCAGTACTTC. It codes for CASSQGLEFSYEQYF.

The J gene is TRBJ2-3, the V gene TRBV9, with 9 bases lining up with TRBD2. The germline CDR1 and CDR2 sequences are SGDLS and YYNGEE. CDR3 length equals 16 residues. Trimming removed 0 bases from V and 2 bases from J; junction bases left unmatched: 4. The CDR3 reads CASSVGASGATDTQYF. CDR3 sequence (DNA): TGTGCCAGCAGCGTAGGCGCTAGCGGGGCCACAGATACGCAGTATTTT.

The chain has TRBV4-2 and TRBJ2-7; 10 positions agree with TRBD2. The CDR3 runs 17 residues. After removal of 3 bases from V and 3 bases from J, the junction contained 11 bases not matched to a gene. Germline V gives CDR1 LGHNA, CDR2 YNFKEQ. The CDR3: CASSQALAGKGDYEQYF. CDR3 sequence (DNA): TGTGCCAGCAGCCAGGCACTAGCGGGGAAGGGGGACTACGAGCAGTACTTC.

The V gene is TRBV7-8, the J gene TRBJ2-7; 15 positions match TRBD2. The CDR3 totals 17 residues. Germline CDR1 reads SGHVS; CDR2 reads FQNEAQ. The J segment lost 2 bases and the V segment lost 2 bases, leaving 4 bases of the junction unmatched. CDR3 protein: CASSLTGLAGGAYEQYF. The CDR3 DNA reads TGTGCCAGCAGCTTAACGGGACTAGCGGGAGGCGCCTACGAGCAGTACTTC.

The V call is TRBV6-1, the J call TRBJ1-5; TRBD1 is a possible D gene (5 bases). CDR3 length: 13 residues. V gave up 8 bases and J gave up 3 bases, with 11 bases separating them. Looked up from germline, CDR1 is MNHNS and CDR2 is SASEGT. The CDR3 is CASLGVTNQPQHF. In nucleotides, the CDR3 is TGTGCCAGCTTAGGGGTTACCAATCAGCCCCAGCATTTT.

This clone has just one count. V is TRBV11-2 and J is TRBJ2-7, with no clear D. Germline V CDR1 and CDR2: SGHAT, FQNNGV. V lost 2 bases and J lost 6, with 5 bases in between. There are 11 residues in the CDR3. CDR3 in amino acids: CASSLPAEQYF. The CDR3, as DNA: TGTGCCAGCAGCTTACCGGCCGAGCAGTACTTC.

This sequence joins TRBV29-1 and TRBJ1-1; 8 bases match TRBD1. V shed 7 bases and J 5 bases; nucleotides not matched to a gene: 6. Per germline, CDR1 SQVTM and CDR2 ANQGSEA. The CDR3 length is 12 residues. CDR3 amino acids: CSATGVLTEAFF. The DNA for the CDR3 is TGCAGCGCGACAGGGGTCTTGACTGAAGCTTTCTTT.

The chain carries TRBV5-1 and TRBJ2-5; 7 bases map to TRBD2. The junction had 5 bases not matched to a gene; V was cut back by 4 bases and J by 5 bases. This CDR3 spans 13 amino acids. Looked up from germline, CDR1 is SGHRS and CDR2 is YFSETQ. CDR3 coding DNA: TGCGCCAGCAGCGGCGGGAGCAGGGAGACCCAGTACTTC. It translates to CASSGGSRETQYF.

This chain links TRBV11-2 with TRBJ2-3, with unresolved D. Deletions cut 1 base from V and 4 bases from J, with 9 bases between. The CDR3 consists of 14 residues. Germline V lookup: CDR1 SGHAT, CDR2 FQNNGV. This chain's CDR3 is CASSLVIGADTQYF. CDR3 in DNA: TGTGCCAGCAGCTTAGTAATCGGTGCAGATACGCAGTATTTT.

The V call is TRBV14, the J call TRBJ2-7, with TRBD2 as a possible D gene (6 bases). Germline V gene lookup returns CDR1 SGHDN and CDR2 FVKESK. This CDR3 is 15 amino acids long. Deletions cut 1 base from V and 7 bases from J, with 17 bases between. This chain's CDR3 is CASSQVAGPGGEQYF. The CDR3, as DNA: TGTGCCAGCAGCCAAGTTGCGGGACCCGGTGGGGAGCAGTACTTC.

This rearrangement joins TRBV5-4 to TRBJ1-2; D is perhaps TRBD1 (5 bases). This CDR3 has 16 amino acids. Germline CDR1 reads SGHNT; CDR2 reads YYREEE (reference sequence). Trimming took off 2 bases at V and 0 bases at J, with 14 bases between the two ends. The DNA for the CDR3 is TGTGCCAGCAGCTTATCCCGGGGGACCTCTAACTATGGCTACACCTTC. It specifies CASSLSRGTSNYGYTF.

The chain employs TRBV5-1 and TRBJ2-2; no definite D call. V lost 3 bases and J lost 6, with 15 bases in between. The V gene's germline CDR1 is SGHRS and CDR2 YFSETQ. The CDR3 length is 15 residues. The CDR3 sequence is CASSSPLEQAGELFF. Written as DNA, the CDR3 is TGCGCCAGCAGCTCCCCCCTAGAGCAAGCCGGGGAGCTGTTTTTT.